The T cell receptor (beta chain) described here comes from a study of vaccination and CD4 T cells after COVID-19 (dated by TCRdb to between 2021 and 2023). Background for the entire study: Convalescent patients had a positive SARS-CoV-2 result on nasal swab PCR, and of these patients, several had mild disease and one had severe disease. In the convalescent cohort there were six males and four females, among whom were two Hispanic individuals, seven Caucasians, two Asians and one multiracial person. Participants got two doses of the Pfizer-BioNTech BNT162b2 vaccine (n=8) or two doses of the Moderna mRNA-1273 vaccine (n=2). Post-COVID blood samples from convalescent patients were collected a median of around 110 days after diagnosis, with a range of about 35 to 161 days. Post-vaccine blood samples were collected a median of 72 days after the second vaccine dose, ranging from roughly 13 to 250 days. The cultures were stimulated with overlapping spike peptide pools from SARS-CoV-2 and from the common cold coronaviruses HCoV-NL63, HCoV-OC43 and HCoV-229E. Control cultures used a CEFX viral epitope pool as positive control, an HIV-1 Nef peptide pool as negative control, or no peptide. The spike-specific CD4+ TCR repertoire was compared before and after mRNA vaccination in nine to ten COVID-19 convalescent patients and a few infection-naive healthy vaccine recipients. General study outcomes and caveats: In convalescent patients, a median around 89% of post-vaccine SARS-CoV-2-reactive clones were detected only after vaccination, suggesting vaccine-specific priming. Of the vaccine-specific clones in convalescent patients, 304 of 307, or nearly all, reacted only to SARS-CoV-2 spike and did not cross-react with common cold coronaviruses. The median count of SARS-CoV-2-reactive clonotypes went up from 21 after infection to 30 to 40 after vaccination, although the change was not significant. Only a relatively small number of convalescent patients were included in the study, and early timepoints following natural infection were not analyzed.

Concerning this clonotype: Its antigen remains undetermined. There are no base qualities to consult, and no much larger clone falls within one base.

The germline V gene sets CDR1 to MDHEN and CDR2 to SYDVKM. Trimming takes 6 bases off V and 7 bases off J; junction bases not matched to a gene: 13. The CDR3 numbers 16 residues from cysteine through phenylalanine. The only DNA kept is the CDR3, 48 bases in frame from the first base. The sample's treatment or condition, from its label and the paper: roughly 10-day PBMC culture with coronavirus spike peptide pools or control peptides (ViraFEST assay). The ViraFEST assay was used in the study, in which antigen-specific T cells were expanded with peptide pools and expanded clonotypes were subsequently identified by TCR sequencing. The convalescent patients' positive SARS-CoV-2 PCR tests were from March to December 2020, which was before the Alpha, Beta and Delta variants emerged in the United States. Under 2.5 million PBMCs per well were cultured in IMDM with roughly 4.8% human AB serum and roughly 10 IU/ml IL-2, plus 10 ug/ml peptide pools. On days 3 and 7, half of the culture medium was replaced with fresh IL-2-containing medium. After around 10 days of culture, CD4+ T cells were isolated by negative selection with the EasySep CD4+ T cell isolation kit. PBMCs were separated from whole blood using Ficoll-Paque Plus gradient centrifugation and then either used fresh or cryopreserved at -140C. In general, triplicate wells were set up for every culture condition.

The receptor library was made with PCR. At the Johns Hopkins FTIC core, DNA from the cultured CD4+ T cells underwent TCR sequencing with the Oncomine TCR Beta short-read assay. Genomic DNA was extracted from the cultured CD4+ T cells with the QIAamp micro DNA kit. The Oncomine TCR Beta libraries from cultured CD4+ T cells were pooled using unique dual indexes and then sequenced on an Illumina iSeq 100. The published analysis was carried out like this. Non-productive sequences were removed, and CDR3s that did not start with C, did not end with F or W, or were shorter than 7 amino acids were discarded. Antigen-specific clonotypes were identified with the MANAFEST web application by comparing peptide-stimulated wells with reference and other culture wells. An FDR below 0.05, an odds ratio above 5, and a productive frequency above 0.1% in at least two of three replicate wells were required for clones to be considered positive. Clonotypes that were significantly expanded in both SARS-CoV-2 spike wells and at least one common cold coronavirus spike condition were defined as cross-reactive. Using R version 3.6.1, CDR3 homology was evaluated through Levenshtein distances (stringdist) along with unrooted phylogenetic trees (ape). TCRdb applied fastp at Q25 and MiXCR to the public reads, then kept only in-frame beta chains. Identical CDR3 proteins give one entry, which carries the most common genes and DNA. These V and J calls rely on TCRdb rather than the paper's analysis. This sample comprises 13,000 or so distinct CDR3 sequences, approximately 50% of them detected only once. The ten largest clones add up to over 25% of the sample.

The sample taken for sequencing was CD4+ T cells from blood, cultured in vitro. This chain joins TRBV28 to TRBJ1-5, with 9 bases matching TRBD1. The TCR originated in a human donor who had recovered from COVID-19. The DNA sequence reads TGTGCCAGCAGCCTCAGGGACAGGGAAGTAGGCCAGCCCCAGCATTTT. Translated, it gives CASSLRDREVGQPQHF.